This T cell receptor (beta chain) was recorded in a study of identical twins. This CDR3 comprises 15 residues. Trimming took 2 bases from V and 3 from J; bases not matched to a gene: 4. The germline gives CDR1 MNHEY, CDR2 SMNVEV (reference sequence). A single record per CDR3 protein comes from TCRdb applying MiXCR to the 5' RACE reads. The table includes about 810,000 distinct CDR3 sequences, 9% to 15% detected once. This same sample was also part of a study on yellow fever vaccine responses in identical twins.

The sequenced material came from PBMCs. This TCR came from a woman younger than 30 in good health. The rearrangement uses TRBV27 and TRBJ2-3; 8 bases match TRBD2. CDR3 bases: TGTGCCAGCAGTTTAATGAGCGGGAGTACAGATACGCAGTATTTT. Protein sequence: CASSLMSGSTDTQYF.